The 22 T cell receptor beta chains presented below share a single source sample, sequenced in a study of T cells in Graves' hyperthyroidism and ophthalmopathy (dated by TCRdb to between 2017 and 2020). Library preparation employed multiplex PCR. For sequencing, an Illumina HiSeq 2000 was employed. TCR beta CDR3 regions were amplified from RNA transcripts. The TCR CDR3 was subjected to a first round of RT-PCR using the HTBI primer set and the Qiagen OneStep RT-PCR kit. TCRdb trimmed the raw reads at Q25, called clones with MiXCR and kept productive beta chains. Rows are combined by CDR3 protein, so each entry shows the most common genes and DNA. The sample table shows roughly 290,000 distinct CDR3 sequences, and approximately 15% are seen once. 7.9% of the sample rests with the top ten. The sample taken for sequencing was blood. The receptor set was obtained from a woman in her thirties or forties with Graves' hyperthyroidism.

V is TRBV20-1 and J is TRBJ2-7; D unresolved. The CDR3 contains 12 residues. The germline V gene encodes CDR1 DFQATT and CDR2 SNEGSKA (reference sequence). V gave up 3 bases and J gave up 3 bases, with 9 bases separating them. The CDR3: CSARYSYYEQYF. The DNA for the CDR3 is TGCAGTGCTAGGTACTCGTACTACGAGCAGTACTTC.

This clonotype was found many times. This chain joins TRBV28 and TRBJ2-7; the D is unclear. This CDR3 has 12 residues. V lost 3 bases to trimming and J lost 4 bases, with 7 bases between them. Per the germline V gene, CDR1 is MDHEN and CDR2 is SYDVKM. CDR3 in amino acids: CASSLPAYEQYF. The DNA of the CDR3 is TGTGCCAGCAGTTTGCCCGCGTACGAGCAGTACTTC. The complete variable domain, with remaining parts taken from reference TRBV28 and TRBJ2-7, reads DVKVTQSSRYLVKRTGEKVFLECVQDMDHENMFWYRQDPGLGLRLIYFSYDVKMKEKGDIPEGYSVSREKKERFSLILESASTNQTSMYLCASSLPAYEQYFGPGTRLTVT.

This clonotype appeared many times. CDR3 in amino acids: CASSPGTGLGYGYTF. DNA of the CDR3: TGTGCCAGCAGTCCAGGAACAGGGTTGGGCTATGGCTACACCTTC. The chain has TRBV27 and TRBJ1-2, with D possibly being TRBD1 (6 bases). The V end lost 5 bases, the J end lost 4 bases, and 17 bases lay between the germline ends. CDR3 length: 15 amino acids. Germline CDR1 is MNHEY and CDR2 is SMNVEV (reference sequence).

This clonotype was counted many times. The V and J genes are TRBV11-2 and TRBJ2-5, with 12 bases lining up with TRBD2. This CDR3 is 15 amino acids long. CDR1 and CDR2 from the germline V gene are SGHAT and FQNNGV. Trimming took 5 bases from V and 5 from J; bases not matched to a gene: 6. The CDR3 DNA sequence: TGTGCCAGCAGCACCCGACTAGCGGGAGTGGAGACCCAGTACTTC. It codes for CASSTRLAGVETQYF.

On this clonotype: A read error is possible here, since a much larger clone lies one base away. V is TRBV18 and J is TRBJ2-7; 7 positions agree with TRBD2. From germline, CDR1 is KGHSH and CDR2 LQKENI. This CDR3 has 14 amino acids. CDR3 amino acids: CASPPEAGREEQYF. CDR3 DNA: TGTGCCAGCCCACCAGAGGCAGGGAGGGAGGAGCAGTACTTC.

There are many counts of this clonotype. CDR3 region: CASSPQPWDTEAFF. CDR3 bases: TGTGCCAGCAGCCCCCAGCCCTGGGACACTGAAGCTTTCTTT. The chain joins TRBV7-6 to TRBJ1-1; no definite D call. Trimming shortened V by 5 bases and J by 3 bases, and 13 bases separated the two germline ends. The CDR3 spans 14 residues. Germline V gene lookup returns CDR1 SGHVS and CDR2 FNYEAQ.

In its sample, this clonotype was seen many times. This chain connects TRBV10-3 to TRBJ2-7; 10 nucleotides line up with TRBD1. Germline CDR1 ENHRY, CDR2 SYGVKD. After removal of 3 bases from V and 3 bases from J, the junction contained 2 bases not matched to a gene. The CDR3 consists of 14 residues. The CDR3 is CAISDRDRGYEQYF. The CDR3 bases are TGTGCCATCAGTGACCGGGACAGGGGCTACGAGCAGTACTTC.

This clonotype was found many times. The rearrangement links TRBV2 to TRBJ2-5; possible D gene TRBD2, 5 bases. CDR1 SNHLY and CDR2 FYNNEI come from the germline V gene. There are 13 residues in the CDR3. The germline V and J ends were trimmed by 2 bases and 5 bases, with 9 bases remaining between them. The CDR3 DNA reads TGTGCCAGCAGTGAATGGGAGCACGAGACCCAGTACTTC. Its protein is CASSEWEHETQYF.

This clonotype occurred many times. The chain couples TRBV29-1 to TRBJ1-2; no clear D. The CDR3 runs 12 residues. Trimming stripped 4 bases from V and 2 bases from J, with 8 bases between. Germline loops: CDR1 SQVTM, CDR2 ANQGSEA. The CDR3 DNA is TGCAGCGTTGTGGGCGGAAACTATGGCTACACCTTC. It is translated as CSVVGGNYGYTF.

CDR3 nucleotides: TGTGCCAGCAGCGTAGAGGCGGGAGGTTCCAACGAGCAGTACTTC. It encodes CASSVEAGGSNEQYF. The chain links TRBV7-9 to TRBJ2-7; 8 bases match TRBD2. There are 15 residues in the CDR3. V was clipped by 5 bases and J by 5 bases; unmatched bases: 11. Germline V lookup: CDR1 SEHNR, CDR2 FQNEAQ (reference sequence).

The chain links TRBV11-3 to TRBJ2-6; possible D gene TRBD2, 5 bases. Germline CDR1 and CDR2: SGHNT and YENEEA. Trimming took 9 bases from V and 4 from J, leaving 13 bases between them. The CDR3 runs to 14 residues. The CDR3 coding sequence is TGTGCCAGTCAGAGGGCGAGGGGGGCCAACGTCCTGACTTTC. It specifies CASQRARGANVLTF.

The gene calls are TRBV28 and TRBJ2-7, with 15 bases fitting TRBD2. The CDR3 sequence is 15 residues long. Germline CDR1 reads MDHEN; CDR2 reads SYDVKM. Losses at the gene ends were 4 bases for V and 6 bases for J; bases not matched to a gene: 4. The CDR3 region is CASSYGLAGGLEQYF. In DNA, the CDR3 is TGTGCCAGCAGTTACGGACTAGCGGGAGGGCTCGAGCAGTACTTC.

The table lists this clonotype with many counts. The chain carries TRBV29-1 and TRBJ2-7; 8 bases match TRBD2. The CDR3 runs to 14 residues. Germline V lookup: CDR1 SQVTM, CDR2 ANQGSEA. V was pared by 6 bases and J by 0 bases, with 7 bases of the junction left unmatched. CDR3 sequence: CSVSGGTGSYEQYF. CDR3 nucleotide sequence: TGCAGCGTAAGCGGGGGCACGGGCTCCTACGAGCAGTACTTC.

This clonotype has at least ten counts. The chain employs TRBV30 and TRBJ2-5; D remains ambiguous. Germline V gene sequence: CDR1 GTSNPN, CDR2 SVGIG (reference sequence). The CDR3 loop spans 13 amino acids. The V end was cut by 1 base, the J end by 5 bases, with 11 bases between. The CDR3 nucleotides are TGTGCCTGGAGTGGGCCCCTGACCGAGACCCAGTACTTC. It yields the protein CAWSGPLTETQYF. The entire variable domain, with the rest obtained from reference TRBV30 and TRBJ2-5, is as follows: SQTIHQWPATLVQPVGSPLSLECTVEGTSNPNLYWYRQAAGRGLQLLFYSVGIGQISSEVPQNLSASRPQDRQFILSSKKLLLSDSGFYLCAWSGPLTETQYFGPGTRLLVL.

The chain links TRBV3-1 to TRBJ2-7, with a weak D call TRBD2 (5 bases). The CDR3 runs 15 residues. Trimming shortened V by 1 base and J by 0 bases, and 10 bases separated the two germline ends. The germline CDR1 and CDR2 sequences are LGHDT and YNNKEL (reference sequence). This CDR3 is CASSQGQTTSYEQYF. The DNA of the CDR3 is TGTGCCAGCAGCCAAGGTCAGACTACCTCCTACGAGCAGTACTTC.

This clonotype was found many times. The CDR3 loop is CASSPQPGGRGNTF. CDR3 nucleotides: TGTGCCAGCAGTCCCCAACCAGGAGGGCGTGGGAACACCTTC. This chain links TRBV2 with TRBJ1-2; D is unresolved. V lost 5 bases to trimming and J lost 12 bases, with 22 bases between them. This CDR3 contains 14 residues. Per the germline V gene, CDR1 is SNHLY and CDR2 is FYNNEI.

This clonotype came up many times. This chain uses TRBV7-9 with TRBJ2-4, with 9 bases matching TRBD1. Germline values: CDR1 SEHNR, CDR2 FQNEAQ (reference sequence). This CDR3 spans 16 amino acids. J lost 6 bases, V lost 5 bases, and 11 bases had no gene match. CDR3 DNA: TGTGCCAGCAGCGTACGGTTGGGACAGGGACGAAACATTCAGTACTTC. This codes for CASSVRLGQGRNIQYF. Based on the CDR3 plus reference TRBV7-9 and TRBJ2-4, the full variable domain is DTGVSQNPRHKITKRGQNVTFRCDPISEHNRLYWYRQTLGQGPEFLTYFQNEAQLEKSRLLSDRFSAERPKGSFSTLEIQRTEQGDSAMYLCASSVRLGQGRNIQYFGAGTRLSVL.

This clonotype was picked up a small number of times. The V call is TRBV27, the J call TRBJ1-5; D call uncertain. With 3 bases removed from V and 7 bases from J, the gap between germline ends came to 13 bases. The CDR3 covers 14 residues. Germline V gene lookup returns CDR1 MNHEY and CDR2 SMNVEV (reference sequence). In DNA, the CDR3 is TGTGCCAGCAGTTTTCGGGATCGGAACCAGCCCCAGCATTTT. It yields the protein CASSFRDRNQPQHF.

This clonotype was recorded many times. The rearrangement links TRBV6-6 to TRBJ2-4, with no clear D. CDR3 length: 16 residues. V shed 0 bases and J shed 0 bases, with 9 bases lying between them. The germline gives CDR1 MNHNY, CDR2 SVGAGI (reference sequence). CDR3 residues: CASSYSRRLAKNIQYF. The CDR3 region has the DNA TGTGCCAGCAGTTACTCACGACGGTTAGCCAAAAACATTCAGTACTTC.

This clonotype was recorded many times. V and J are TRBV5-6 and TRBJ1-2, with D unresolved. The CDR3 has 14 residues. CDR1 and CDR2 from the germline V gene are SGHDT and YYEEEE. Trimming cost V 4 bases and J 6 bases, with 16 bases left between them. The CDR3 DNA is TGTGCCAGCAGCCCTGTGGGTGCCAATAATGGCTACACCTTC. Protein sequence: CASSPVGANNGYTF.

In this sample, this clonotype turned up many times. V and J are TRBV19 and TRBJ2-7; D call uncertain. CDR1 LNHDA and CDR2 SQIVND come from the germline V gene (reference sequence). CDR3 length equals 14 residues. Trimming removed 6 bases from V and 3 bases from J, with 15 bases in between. CDR3: CASSRAQTFYEQYF. In DNA form, the CDR3 reads TGTGCCAGTAGCCGGGCCCAAACGTTCTACGAGCAGTACTTC. Combining the CDR3 with reference TRBV19 and TRBJ2-7 gives the whole variable domain DGGITQSPKYLFRKEGQNVTLSCEQNLNHDAMYWYRQDPGQGLRLIYYSQIVNDFQKGDIAEGYSVSREKKESFPLTVTSAQKNPTAFYLCASSRAQTFYEQYFGPGTRLTVT.

This clonotype was counted many times. This sequence joins TRBV6-5 and TRBJ1-5; D unclear. V dropped 4 bases and J dropped 6 bases, with 13 bases sitting between them. From germline, CDR1 is MNHEY and CDR2 SVGAGI. The CDR3 totals 14 residues. The CDR3 spells CASSSGEVAQPQHF. Here the CDR3 DNA reads TGTGCCAGCAGTTCAGGAGAGGTGGCTCAGCCCCAGCATTTT.